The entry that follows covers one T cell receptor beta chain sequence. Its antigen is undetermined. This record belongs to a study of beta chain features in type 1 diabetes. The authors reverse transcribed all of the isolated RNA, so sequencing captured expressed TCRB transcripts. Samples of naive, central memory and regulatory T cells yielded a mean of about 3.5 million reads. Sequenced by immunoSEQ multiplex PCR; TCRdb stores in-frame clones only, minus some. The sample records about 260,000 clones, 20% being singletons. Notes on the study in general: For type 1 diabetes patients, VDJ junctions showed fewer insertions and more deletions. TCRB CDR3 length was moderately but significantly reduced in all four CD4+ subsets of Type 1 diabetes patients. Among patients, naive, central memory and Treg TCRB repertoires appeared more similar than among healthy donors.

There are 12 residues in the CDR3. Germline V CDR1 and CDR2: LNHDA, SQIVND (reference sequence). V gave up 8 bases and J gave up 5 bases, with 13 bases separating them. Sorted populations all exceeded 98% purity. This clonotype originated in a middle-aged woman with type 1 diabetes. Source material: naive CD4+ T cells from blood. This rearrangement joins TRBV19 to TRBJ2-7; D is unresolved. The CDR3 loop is CASSASEHEQYF. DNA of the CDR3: TGTGCCAGTTCGGCTAGTGAGCACGAGCAGTACTTC.